What follows describes a single T cell receptor beta chain. This sample was included in a study of T cell changes during pregnancy in multiple sclerosis. The data were produced by immunoSEQ multiplex PCR, yet TCRdb's version contains in-frame clones alone and is incomplete. Among approximately 43,000 clones listed, 84% were seen once. This sequence was found in a female donor with multiple sclerosis, enrolled in a pregnancy study. This specimen was CD4+ T cells from peripheral blood mononuclear cells, taken before pregnancy.

The CDR3 loop reads CASSESGTSVYEQYF. CDR3 DNA: TGTGCCAGCAGTGAATCCGGGACTTCCGTCTACGAGCAGTACTTC. The rearrangement links TRBV6-1 to TRBJ2-7; a weak D match, TRBD2 (6 bases). Germline V lookup: CDR1 MNHNS, CDR2 SASEGT. This CDR3 contains 15 residues. With 2 bases removed from V and 3 bases from J, the gap between germline ends came to 14 bases.